This is a list of T cell receptor beta chains from one sample in a study of blood T cell repertoires in COVID-19. TCRdb's copy holds only in-frame clones and misses some; the assay was immunoSEQ multiplex PCR. Here the sample spans around 240,000 clones, about 80% being singletons. Material: peripheral blood. These receptor sequences come from a woman aged 45 to 65 with acute or convalescent COVID-19. Both conserved end residues are part of each CDR3. The D gene is left open where the match is weak. Clone sizes are given selectively: once, few, many, or a class where the clone is expanded.

j_call v_call clone_size d_call cdr3_aa cdr3_nt
TRBJ2-1 TRBV5-6 - TRBD2 CASSLEGLAGVSEQFF TGTGCCAGCAGCTTGGAGGGACTAGCGGGAGTCAGTGAGCAGTTCTTC
TRBJ2-5 TRBV27 - - CASSPDRPSRIGETQYF TGTGCCAGCAGTCCGGACAGACCCTCAAGAATAGGAGAGACCCAGTACTTC
TRBJ1-3 TRBV10-3 - - CASTSGSANTIYF TGTGCCAGCACCTCTGGCTCTGCAAACACCATATATTTT
TRBJ1-2 TRBV27 - TRBD1 CASSSSGQGADGYTF TGTGCCAGCAGTTCCTCGGGGCAGGGGGCGGATGGCTACACCTTC
TRBJ2-5 TRBV4-3 - - CASSQDLQRPQETQYF TGCGCCAGCAGCCAAGATCTGCAGCGTCCACAAGAGACCCAGTACTTC
TRBJ1-1 TRBV19 - - CASSIVGARTEAFF TGTGCCAGTAGTATAGTAGGGGCGCGCACTGAAGCTTTCTTT
TRBJ2-1 TRBV5-4 - TRBD2 CASSPGERLAGEYNEQFF TGTGCCAGCAGCCCGGGGGAAAGACTAGCGGGGGAGTACAATGAGCAGTTCTTC
TRBJ2-1 TRBV11-2 few - CASSLAEAYEQFF TGTGCCAGCAGCTTAGCGGAGGCCTATGAGCAGTTCTTC
TRBJ2-7 TRBV9 - TRBD1 CASSPRPGQGAYEQYF TGTGCCAGCAGCCCCCGGCCGGGACAGGGAGCCTACGAGCAGTACTTC
TRBJ2-3 TRBV3-1/TRBV3-2 - TRBD2 CASRTSGGGTDTQYF TGTGCCAGCAGGACTAGCGGGGGAGGCACAGATACGCAGTATTTT
TRBJ1-6 TRBV6-5 - TRBD1 CASSYSTDRANSPLHF TGTGCCAGCAGTTACTCCACGGACAGGGCTAATTCACCCCTCCACTTT
TRBJ1-3 TRBV9 - - CASSYGQSPSGNTIYF TGTGCCAGCAGCTATGGGCAGAGCCCCTCTGGAAACACCATATATTTT
TRBJ1-6 TRBV7-9 few TRBD1 CASSYTGGGYNSPLHF TGTGCCAGCAGCTACACAGGGGGCGGTTATAATTCACCCCTCCACTTT
TRBJ1-1 TRBV29-1 - TRBD1 CSATISTGGTEAFF TGCAGCGCTACAATTTCAACAGGGGGCACTGAAGCTTTCTTT
TRBJ1-2 TRBV7-2 - - CASSLAGELYGYTF TGTGCCAGCAGCTTAGCAGGGGAACTCTATGGCTACACCTTC
TRBJ2-2 TRBV28 - TRBD2 CASRTGLALGTGELFF TGTGCCAGCAGGACCGGACTAGCGTTAGGCACCGGGGAGCTGTTTTTT
TRBJ2-7 TRBV5-4 - - CASSFRSSYEQYF TGTGCCAGCAGCTTTAGGAGCTCCTACGAGCAGTACTTC
TRBJ1-2 TRBV12-3/TRBV12-4 - - CASSLGNRYTF TGTGCCAGCAGCCTAGGTAATCGCTACACCTTC
TRBJ2-7 TRBV19 - - CASSIRVSYEQYF TGTGCCAGTAGTATTCGCGTTTCCTACGAGCAGTACTTC
TRBJ1-3 TRBV7-9 - TRBD1 CASSFQGAISGNTIYF TGTGCCAGCAGCTTTCAGGGGGCTATCTCTGGAAACACCATATATTTT
TRBJ1-5 TRBV10-3 - TRBD1 CAISDKDRGRDQPQHF TGTGCCATCAGCGACAAAGACAGGGGACGGGATCAGCCCCAGCATTTT
TRBJ1-1 TRBV15 - TRBD1 CATSREVQGAEAFF TGTGCCACCAGCAGAGAGGTGCAGGGGGCTGAAGCTTTCTTT
TRBJ2-1 TRBV29-1 - TRBD2 CSVDGRASYEQFF TGCAGCGTTGACGGGAGGGCCTCTTATGAGCAGTTCTTC
TRBJ2-2 TRBV3-1/TRBV3-2 - TRBD2 CASRRPGLSNTGELFF TGTGCCAGCAGACGTCCGGGACTATCGAACACCGGGGAGCTGTTTTTT
TRBJ1-3 TRBV7-2 - - CASSFGQSNTIYF TGTGCCAGCAGCTTTGGACAGTCAAACACCATATATTTT
TRBJ1-2 TRBV28 - TRBD1 CASRLQGASGYTF TGTGCCAGCAGACTTCAGGGGGCAAGTGGCTACACCTTC
TRBJ2-5 TRBV4-3 few - CASSQEGWGEETQYF TGCGCCAGCAGCCAAGAAGGGTGGGGCGAAGAGACCCAGTACTTC
TRBJ2-7 TRBV4-2 - TRBD2 CASSQVRGDSYEQYF TGTGCCAGCAGCCAAGTGCGGGGGGACTCCTACGAGCAGTACTTC
TRBJ2-7 TRBV21-1 - - CASSKRGGPYEQYF TGTGCCAGCAGCAAGCGAGGGGGCCCCTACGAGCAGTACTTC
TRBJ1-2 TRBV27 - TRBD1 CASSFDRGYGYTF TGTGCCAGCAGTTTTGACAGGGGCTATGGCTACACCTTC
TRBJ1-6 TRBV27 - - CASSLNGGVSSYNSPLHF TGTGCCAGCAGTTTGAACGGAGGGGTGAGCTCCTATAATTCACCCCTCCACTTT
TRBJ1-6 TRBV19 - - CASGLEVNSPLHF TGTGCCAGTGGATTGGAGGTGAATTCACCCCTCCACTTT
TRBJ1-1 TRBV12-3/TRBV12-4 few - CASSPTTNTEAFF TGTGCCAGCAGTCCAACAACGAACACTGAAGCTTTCTTT
TRBJ1-2 TRBV6-5 few TRBD1 CASSLYRDRGGYTF TGTGCCAGCAGTTTGTACCGGGACAGGGGAGGCTACACCTTC